This entry concerns a single T cell receptor beta chain. The record originates from a study of T cells in Graves' hyperthyroidism and ophthalmopathy. Subjects aged 18 to 65 presented with newly diagnosed hyperthyroidism of less than 2 months' duration. V dropped 0 bases and J dropped 7 bases, with 16 bases sitting between them. The CDR3 is made up of 16 amino acids. CDR1 is SGHAT and CDR2 is FQNNGV in the germline V gene. Researchers amplified the TCR beta CDR3 regions from RNA transcripts. Initially, a first-round RT-PCR of the TCR CDR3 employed the HTBI primer set. Each CDR3 protein gets one entry after TCRdb re-called the multiplex PCR reads with MiXCR. Of around 690,000 distinct CDR3 sequences in the sample, about 18% are singletons; the top ten hold 15% to 17%.

The chain combines TRBV11-2 with TRBJ2-1, with D tentatively TRBD2 (6 bases). The TCR sequence derives from a man in his forties or fifties with Graves' hyperthyroidism. The sample comprised blood. DNA for the CDR3: TGTGCCAGCAGCTTAGATCGGGAGACTACCCGGAATGAGCAGTTCTTC. This translates into CASSLDRETTRNEQFF.